The 29 T cell receptor beta chains listed next were all sequenced from one sample in a study of cytomegalovirus exposure and HLA in healthy donors. In the PCR, 60 Vbeta and 13 Jbeta primers were used. Profiled with immunoSEQ multiplex PCR; TCRdb holds only in-frame clones, not every one. This sample yields some 220,000 clones, of which more than 70% are seen a single time; approximately 0.49% belongs to the top ten. The sample was PBMCs. These receptors were obtained from a boy aged 5-17 years in good health and CMV-seronegative.

The chain carries TRBV5-8 and TRBJ2-5; TRBD1 agrees at 10 bases. The CDR3 has 15 amino acids. Germline CDR1 is SGHTS and CDR2 is YDEGEE. Trimming removed 5 bases from V and 4 bases from J; junction bases left unmatched: 8. The CDR3, as DNA: TGTGCCAGCAGGCCCGGACAGGGGGAAATAGAGACCCAGTACTTC. It codes for CASRPGQGEIETQYF.

The chain employs TRBV6-5 and TRBJ1-4; 8 bases map to TRBD1. V was clipped by 5 bases and J by 8 bases; unmatched bases: 7. The CDR3 has 14 amino acids. Germline V CDR1 and CDR2: MNHEY, SVGAGI. This CDR3 reads CASSADRVKEKLFF. The CDR3 DNA follows: TGTGCCAGCAGTGCGGACAGGGTAAAGGAAAAACTGTTTTTT.

The chain employs TRBV5-4 and TRBJ2-1; 14 bases line up with TRBD2. From germline, CDR1 is SGHNT and CDR2 YYREEE (reference sequence). Trimming removed 2 bases from V and 0 bases from J; junction bases left unmatched: 7. The CDR3 extends over 19 amino acids. CDR3 nucleotides: TGTGCCAGCAGCTTCGGGGGACTAGCGGGAGCGAGCTCCTACAATGAGCAGTTCTTC. Its protein product is CASSFGGLAGASSYNEQFF.

The chain links TRBV6-1 to TRBJ1-2, with 8 bases aligning to TRBD1. The length of the CDR3 is 11 residues. V trimming: 9 bases; J trimming: 8 bases; junction bases outside the gene matches: 5. Germline CDR1 reads MNHNS; CDR2 reads SASEGT. CDR3 sequence reads: CASQGAKGYTF. In DNA, the CDR3 is TGTGCCAGTCAGGGGGCTAAGGGCTACACCTTC.

The chain joins TRBV5-1 to TRBJ2-5; D is undetermined. The CDR3 is 13 residues long. Germline CDR1 is SGHRS and CDR2 is YFSETQ. Between the trimmed V and J ends, which lost 6 bases and 2 bases, there was a span of 11 bases. The DNA of the CDR3 is TGCGCCAGCACCGTGGCCCGTCAAGAGACCCAGTACTTC. Translation gives CASTVARQETQYF. The whole variable domain, filled in from reference TRBV5-1 and TRBJ2-5, reads KAGVTQTPRYLIKTRGQQVTLSCSPISGHRSVSWYQQTPGQGLQFLFEYFSETQRNKGNFPGRFSGRQFSNSRSEMNVSTLELGDSALYLCASTVARQETQYFGPGTRLLVL.

This clone showed up just a few times. The chain joins TRBV7-9 to TRBJ1-2; the D gene is possibly TRBD1 (6 bases). CDR1 is SEHNR and CDR2 is FQNEAQ in the germline V gene (reference sequence). V dropped 5 bases and J dropped 6 bases, with 22 bases sitting between them. The CDR3 is made up of 16 amino acids. CDR3 DNA sequence: TGTGCCAGCAGCGGTGGACAGCACTTAGCAATCCATGGCTACACCTTC. Amino acid sequence: CASSGGQHLAIHGYTF.

This clone was found a few times. V gene TRBV7-9 combines with J gene TRBJ1-4; 9 positions match TRBD1. Germline lookup yields CDR1 SEHNR and CDR2 FQNEAQ (reference sequence). This CDR3 contains 17 residues. Trimming at V came to 3 bases and at J to 8 bases, leaving 13 bases not matched to a gene. In DNA, the CDR3 is TGTGCCAGCAGCTTGCCCCTCGACAGGGGGGATGGAGAAAAACTGTTTTTT. The encoded protein is CASSLPLDRGDGEKLFF.

The chain joins TRBV5-1 to TRBJ2-3, with D tentatively TRBD2 (6 bases). The CDR3 runs 16 residues. V lost 0 bases to trimming and J lost 3 bases, with 14 bases between them. Per the germline V gene, CDR1 is SGHRS and CDR2 is YFSETQ. As DNA, the CDR3 is TGCGCCAGCAGCTTGGGGGGACTTCCTGGAACAGATACGCAGTATTTT. Its translation is CASSLGGLPGTDTQYF.

This sequence joins TRBV5-4 and TRBJ2-3, with 11 bases lining up with TRBD2. The CDR3 is made up of 16 amino acids. V was clipped by 2 bases and J by 4 bases; unmatched bases: 6. Germline V lookup: CDR1 SGHNT, CDR2 YYREEE (reference sequence). CDR3 coding DNA: TGTGCCAGCAGCTTTAAGGTAGCGGGAGGGGCAGATACGCAGTATTTT. Translation gives CASSFKVAGGADTQYF.

The chain combines TRBV9 with TRBJ2-6; D call uncertain. In germline, CDR1 is SGDLS, CDR2 YYNGEE. There are 16 residues in the CDR3. V gave up 3 bases and J gave up 0 bases, with 10 bases separating them. This chain's CDR3 is CASSAGFLSGANVLTF. The CDR3 bases are TGTGCCAGCAGCGCAGGCTTCCTCTCTGGGGCCAACGTCCTGACTTTC. Full variable domain (outside the CDR3, taken from reference TRBV9 and TRBJ2-6): DSGVTQTPKHLITATGQRVTLRCSPRSGDLSVYWYQQSLDQGLQFLIQYYNGEERAKGNILERFSAQQFPDLHSELNLSSLELGDSALYFCASSAGFLSGANVLTFGAGSRLTVL.

The J gene is TRBJ2-2, the V gene TRBV7-9; D might be TRBD2 (5 bases). Germline CDR1 reads SEHNR; CDR2 reads FQNEAQ (reference sequence). With 11 bases removed from V and 4 bases from J, the gap between germline ends came to 14 bases. The CDR3 spans 13 residues. CDR3 amino acids: CAVAWRATGELFF. The CDR3, as DNA: TGTGCCGTAGCGTGGCGGGCCACCGGGGAGCTGTTTTTT.

The genes are TRBV11-2 and TRBJ2-7; TRBD1 agrees at 7 bases. J was trimmed by 3 bases and V by 5 bases; bases with no gene match: 4. Germline V lookup: CDR1 SGHAT, CDR2 FQNNGV. The CDR3 consists of 13 residues. The CDR3 here is CASSIRDSYEQYF. The CDR3 nucleotides are TGTGCCAGCAGCATCCGGGACAGCTACGAGCAGTACTTC.

The chain carries TRBV30 and TRBJ2-2; 7 bases map to TRBD1. Germline V gives CDR1 GTSNPN, CDR2 SVGIG (reference sequence). V was pared by 2 bases and J by 5 bases, with 17 bases of the junction left unmatched. The CDR3 spans 18 residues. CDR3 region: CAWSRPTLRDRQTGELFF. The CDR3 region has the DNA TGTGCCTGGAGTAGGCCGACACTCCGGGACAGACAAACCGGGGAGCTGTTTTTT.

The chain couples TRBV6-5 to TRBJ1-2; 9 bases are shared with TRBD1. This CDR3 is built from 13 residues. Losses at the gene ends were 2 bases for V and 11 bases for J; bases not matched to a gene: 6. Looked up from germline, CDR1 is MNHEY and CDR2 is SVGAGI. The CDR3 is CASSYTGQGDYTF. CDR3 nucleotide sequence: TGTGCCAGCAGTTACACGGGACAGGGAGATTACACCTTC.

The J gene is TRBJ2-5, the V gene TRBV7-9; D perhaps matches TRBD1 (6 bases). The assigned J gene may be wrong: the sequence end matches TRBJ2-7 better. This CDR3 contains 14 residues. CDR1 and CDR2 from the germline V gene are SEHNR and FQNEAQ (reference sequence). DNA for the CDR3: TGTGCCAGCAGCTTAACGGACAGATCCTACGAGCAGTACTTC. Its protein is CASSLTDRSYEQYF.

The V call is TRBV6-5, the J call TRBJ1-1; D gene unclear. Trimming pared 0 bases from V and 4 bases from J, leaving 9 bases between. Germline assignment: CDR1 MNHEY and CDR2 SVGAGI. The CDR3 totals 14 residues. In nucleotides, the CDR3 is TGTGCCAGCAGTTACTCGGAGGGAGGCACTGAAGCTTTCTTT. This gives the protein CASSYSEGGTEAFF.

CDR3 amino acids: CASSLGTAPEQYF. The CDR3 coding sequence is TGTGCCAGCAGCTTAGGAACAGCCCCCGAGCAGTACTTC. The genes are TRBV7-6 and TRBJ2-7; D unclear. This CDR3 contains 13 residues. Germline assignment: CDR1 SGHVS and CDR2 FNYEAQ. V was shortened by 1 base and J by 6 bases, with 10 bases between the two germline ends.

The chain is built from TRBV6-4 and TRBJ2-1, with TRBD2 matching over 10 bases. Germline V gene lookup returns CDR1 MRHNA and CDR2 SNTAGT. J was trimmed by 0 bases and V by 4 bases; bases with no gene match: 0. The CDR3 extends over 15 amino acids. The CDR3 here is CASSGTSGSYNEQFF. For the CDR3, the DNA is TGTGCCAGCAGTGGGACTAGCGGCTCCTACAATGAGCAGTTCTTC.

The rearrangement links TRBV19 to TRBJ1-3; no reliable D call. Germline-derived CDR1 and CDR2 are LNHDA and SQIVND (reference sequence). Trimming removed 1 base at V and 0 bases at J, with 10 bases between. The CDR3 is 16 amino acids. CDR3 sequence (DNA): TGTGCCAGTAGTATAGGGAGGACGGACTCTGGAAACACCATATATTTT. Translating gives CASSIGRTDSGNTIYF.

J is TRBJ2-7 and V is TRBV4-1, with 10 bases that match TRBD2. V shed 4 bases and J 5 bases; nucleotides not matched to a gene: 5. This CDR3 spans 14 amino acids. The germline V gene has CDR1 MGHRA and CDR2 YSYEKL. CDR3 nucleotides: TGCGCCAGCAGCCTCGGGCTAGCGGGAGACGAGCAGTACTTC. This translates into CASSLGLAGDEQYF.

The gene calls are TRBV7-9 and TRBJ2-2; D is possibly TRBD1 (5 bases). Germline values: CDR1 SEHNR, CDR2 FQNEAQ (reference sequence). V lost 2 bases and J lost 6, with 13 bases in between. This CDR3 contains 15 residues. In DNA form, the CDR3 reads TGTGCCAGCAGCTTATTGCCAGGGCGAGCCGGGGAGCTGTTTTTT. Amino acid sequence: CASSLLPGRAGELFF.

Comments on this clone: Additional DNA sequences in this sample encode the identical CDR3. J is TRBJ1-1 and V is TRBV2; 8 bases align to TRBD1. Per the germline V gene, CDR1 is SNHLY and CDR2 is FYNNEI. With 3 bases clipped from V and 4 bases from J, the junction kept 7 bases outside the gene matches. The CDR3 sequence is 15 residues long. Here the CDR3 DNA reads TGTGCCAGCAGTGAGGACGCAGGGGGCAGCACTGAAGCTTTCTTT. Translation: CASSEDAGGSTEAFF.

In this sample, this clone turned up a few times. The gene calls are TRBV6-6 and TRBJ2-3, with 7 bases lining up with TRBD1. Germline trimming cut 5 bases from V and 2 bases from J; bases unmatched to any gene: 10. CDR3 length: 16 amino acids. From germline, CDR1 is MNHNY and CDR2 SVGAGI (reference sequence). The CDR3 sequence is CASSPLRGLPTDTQYF. CDR3 nucleotides: TGTGCCAGCAGTCCGCTGAGGGGGCTACCCACAGATACGCAGTATTTT.

J is TRBJ2-7 and V is TRBV5-1; 7 positions match TRBD1. J gave up 2 bases and V 1 base, and 3 bases lay outside the gene matches. CDR1 and CDR2 from the germline V gene are SGHRS and YFSETQ. This CDR3 comprises 14 residues. The CDR3 DNA reads as TGCGCCAGCAGCTTGTGGGACAGCGCCTACGAGCAGTACTTC. Amino acids: CASSLWDSAYEQYF.

This chain uses TRBV5-1 with TRBJ1-2; 9 bases fit TRBD1. CDR1 and CDR2 from the germline V gene are SGHRS and YFSETQ. Trimming cost V 7 bases and J 3 bases; bases outside gene matches: 4. The CDR3 spans 13 residues. CDR3 protein: CASRQGGDYGYTF. CDR3 bases: TGCGCCAGCCGACAGGGGGGCGACTATGGCTACACCTTC.

This chain links TRBV27 with TRBJ1-5; D is undetermined. From germline, CDR1 is MNHEY and CDR2 SMNVEV (reference sequence). The CDR3 has 14 residues. V was shortened by 5 bases and J by 9 bases, with 17 bases between the two germline ends. The CDR3: CASSPQPGDRPQHF. The CDR3 bases are TGTGCCAGCAGTCCCCAGCCCGGGGATCGGCCCCAGCATTTT.

This clone came up once. This sequence joins TRBV30 and TRBJ1-3; no clear D. This CDR3 spans 13 amino acids. Trimming shortened V by 3 bases and J by 0 bases, and 6 bases separated the two germline ends. Per germline, CDR1 GTSNPN and CDR2 SVGIG (reference sequence). This chain's CDR3 is CAWSGLSGNTIYF. CDR3 in DNA: TGTGCCTGGAGCGGTCTCTCTGGAAACACCATATATTTT. Full variable domain (rest looked up from reference TRBV30 and TRBJ1-3): SQTIHQWPATLVQPVGSPLSLECTVEGTSNPNLYWYRQAAGRGLQLLFYSVGIGQISSEVPQNLSASRPQDRQFILSSKKLLLSDSGFYLCAWSGLSGNTIYFGEGSWLTVV.

The V gene is TRBV13, the J gene TRBJ2-7; 8 bases agree with TRBD1. The ends lost 0 bases at V and 3 bases at J; junction bases unmatched: 7. Germline values: CDR1 PRHDT, CDR2 FYEKMQ (reference sequence). The CDR3 has 16 amino acids. For the CDR3, the DNA is TGTGCCAGCAGCTTAGGCTTGGACAGGGAGTTCTACGAGCAGTACTTC. This translates into CASSLGLDREFYEQYF.

The chain is built from TRBV6-5 and TRBJ1-1; unclear D gene. The ends were cut back, 7 bases at V and 3 bases at J, with 6 bases in the middle. CDR1 and CDR2 (germline): MNHEY, SVGAGI. The CDR3 length is 11 residues. CDR3 bases: TGTGCCAGCATTCGGGACACTGAAGCTTTCTTT. Protein: CASIRDTEAFF.